A selection of T cell receptor beta chains follows, all from one sample in a study of T cell changes during pregnancy in multiple sclerosis. TCRdb's copy holds only in-frame clones and misses some; the assay was immunoSEQ multiplex PCR. The sample holds around 17,000 clones, around 95% seen once. The sequenced sample was peripheral blood, obtained in the third trimester of pregnancy. These receptor sequences come from a female donor with multiple sclerosis, enrolled in a pregnancy study. Each CDR3 is given with its conserved first and last residue. Fields, in order: D gene, clone size, J gene, CDR3 length, V gene, CDR3 protein, CDR3 DNA. A D gene is named only where the DNA matches it firmly. Part of the rows lack a size; the others show once, few, many or a class for expanded clones.

>TRBD1|NA|TRBJ1-5|14|TRBV27
CASSSTGVNQPQHF
TGTGCCAGCAGTTCCACAGGGGTCAATCAGCCCCAGCATTTT
>NA|NA|TRBJ1-1|13|TRBV19
CASSMEGGTEAFF
TGTGCCAGTAGTATGGAAGGCGGCACTGAAGCTTTCTTT
>TRBD1|NA|TRBJ2-3|16|TRBV27
CASSSYGTGHPYTQYF
TGTGCCAGCAGTTCATACGGGACAGGGCATCCGTATACGCAGTATTTT
>TRBD1|once|TRBJ2-1|15|TRBV7-3
CASSPGTGALNEQFF
TGTGCCAGCAGCCCAGGGACAGGGGCCCTTAATGAGCAGTTCTTC
>NA|NA|TRBJ1-1|15|TRBV6-6
CASSYIRGMNTEAFF
TGTGCCAGCAGTTACATACGGGGTATGAACACTGAAGCTTTCTTT
>NA|NA|TRBJ1-1|16|TRBV18
CASSPSGRGADTEAFF
TGTGCCAGCTCACCTTCCGGACGGGGGGCGGACACTGAAGCTTTCTTT
>TRBD1|NA|TRBJ1-1|15|TRBV5-4
CASTTLDRDFGLAFF
TGTGCCAGCACCACGTTGGACAGGGACTTTGGTTTGGCTTTCTTT
>TRBD1|NA|TRBJ1-4|17|TRBV19
CASSVGQGRTTNEKLFF
TGTGCCAGTAGTGTGGGACAGGGGAGGACAACTAATGAAAAACTGTTTTTT
>NA|NA|TRBJ2-7|14|TRBV27
CASSFGGDLYEQYF
TGTGCCAGCAGTTTCGGGGGAGACCTCTACGAGCAGTACTTC
>TRBD1|NA|TRBJ1-5|18|TRBV7-2
CASSSGFLAGGGNQPQHF
TGTGCCAGCAGCTCAGGGTTCCTGGCAGGGGGCGGCAATCAGCCCCAGCATTTT